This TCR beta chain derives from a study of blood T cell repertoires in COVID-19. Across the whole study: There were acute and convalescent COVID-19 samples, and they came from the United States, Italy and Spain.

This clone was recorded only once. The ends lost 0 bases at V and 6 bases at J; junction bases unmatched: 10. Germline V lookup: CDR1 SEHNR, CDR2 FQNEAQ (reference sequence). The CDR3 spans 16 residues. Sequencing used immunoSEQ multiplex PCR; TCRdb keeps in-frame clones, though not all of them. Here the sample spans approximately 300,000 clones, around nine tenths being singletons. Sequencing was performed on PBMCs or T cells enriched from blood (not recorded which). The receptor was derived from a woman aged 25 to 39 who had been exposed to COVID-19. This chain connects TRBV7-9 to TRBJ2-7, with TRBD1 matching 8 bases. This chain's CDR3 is CASSLASTGVRGEQYF. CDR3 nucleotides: TGTGCCAGCAGCTTAGCGTCGACAGGGGTCAGAGGCGAGCAGTACTTC.